The T cell receptor beta chain under discussion was sequenced for a study of human T cells and chemical hapten exposure. At the level of the study: Per-sample variation in TCR yield stemmed mainly from small pooled library volume differences.

This clonotype was seen repeatedly, ten times or more. Each CDR3 protein gets one entry after TCRdb re-called the RACE reads with MiXCR. The table lists over 45,000 distinct CDR3 sequences, 4.3% of them singletons. Germline lookup yields CDR1 LGHDT and CDR2 YNNKEL (reference sequence). This CDR3 comprises 14 residues. V lost 1 base and J lost 6, with 12 bases in between. Time point specified: healthy volunteer bleed at 2 weeks. Unfractionated whole blood yielded total RNA. The receptor was isolated from a female donor in good health. Some clones in this sample may be carry-over from other donors' samples. The chain has TRBV3-1 and TRBJ1-1; D is uncertain. Source material: whole blood. The DNA for the CDR3 is TGTGCCAGCAGCCAAGTGGCGGCTTTGTCTGAAGCTTTCTTT. Translating it yields CASSQVAALSEAFF.